The source of this T cell receptor (beta chain) is a study of shared clonotypes between healthy human individuals. In the study overall: A couple of women and three men aged 18 to 49 made up the donors. Study-wide findings and caveats: Generally, naive subsets (rather than memory subsets) showed larger estimated richness. Naive CD4 clonotypes overlapped across a handful of donors at around 4.7%.

Only a few counts were recorded for this clone. No antigen is known for it. The germline gives CDR1 SGHTS, CDR2 YDEGEE. This CDR3 region has 16 residues. Trimming took off 3 bases at V and 2 bases at J, with 16 bases between the two ends. The authors loaded roughly 200 ng DNA, around 30,000 T cell genomes, into sorted-subset replicate PCRs. The data were produced by immunoSEQ multiplex PCR, yet TCRdb's version contains in-frame clones alone and is incomplete. The table shows about 680,000 clones, with about three quarters occurring only once. The sequence was collected from a woman aged 25 to 39 in good health. This chain links TRBV5-8 with TRBJ2-3, with TRBD2 as a possible D gene (7 bases). Sequencing was carried out using memory CD4+ T cells sorted from blood. Regarding subset: CD45RA-negative fraction. CDR3 DNA: TGTGCCAGCAGCTGGGGGCGGGAGTTGGTCACAGATACGCAGTATTTT. This codes for CASSWGRELVTDTQYF.